This is a list of T cell receptor beta chains from one sample in a study of blood T cells in healthy people across ages. TCRdb re-called the 5' RACE reads through MiXCR, storing one row per CDR3 protein. The sample holds 650,000 to 1,000,000 distinct CDR3 sequences, under 40% seen once. Sequencing was performed on blood. Every receptor here comes from a man younger than 30 in good health. Both conserved end residues are part of each CDR3. A D gene is named only where the DNA matches it firmly. Rows give clone size only sometimes, using once, few, many, or a class for an expanded clone.

j_call d_call clone_size v_call cdr3_nt cdr3_aa
TRBJ2-2 . once TRBV4-1 TGCGCCAGCAGCCAAGACAGGGGCAGCACCGGGGAGCTGTTTTTT CASSQDRGSTGELFF
TRBJ2-3 . . TRBV15 TGTGCCACCAGCAGAGATCTTGTGACAGGTACTACAGATACGCAGTATTTT CATSRDLVTGTTDTQYF
TRBJ1-2 . . TRBV10-3 TGTGCCATCAGGGGGGGCTTAAAGGACTATGGCTACACCTTC CAIRGGLKDYGYTF
TRBJ1-2 TRBD1 few TRBV11-2 TGTGCCAGCAGCCAAATTCGGGACAGGACGAACTATGGCTACACCTTC CASSQIRDRTNYGYTF
TRBJ2-7 . . TRBV6-5 TGTGCCAGCAGTTACTCGGACAGCACCTACGAGCAGTACTTC CASSYSDSTYEQYF
TRBJ1-5 . few TRBV29-1 TGCAGCGTTGTCGGGGACAGCAATCAGCCCCAGCATTTT CSVVGDSNQPQHF
TRBJ2-5 . many TRBV18 TGTGCCAGCTCACCACCGCTTCTCGACGGGGAGACCCAGTACTTC CASSPPLLDGETQYF
TRBJ1-6 . few TRBV12-3/TRBV12-4 TGTGCCAGCAGCCCACAGGTAGCAAATTCACCCCTCCACTTT CASSPQVANSPLHF
TRBJ2-7 . . TRBV20-1 TGCAGTGCTAGAGCCCCAGCGCTTAGCTCCTACGAGCAGTACTTC CSARAPALSSYEQYF
TRBJ2-1 TRBD1 few TRBV29-1 TGCAGCGTGGAGGCCGGGACAGGGGATATCGAGCAGTTCTTC CSVEAGTGDIEQFF
TRBJ2-3 . . TRBV11-1 TGTGCCAGCAGCTTATACGGCAGATCGGACTCAGATACGCAGTATTTT CASSLYGRSDSDTQYF
TRBJ1-1 TRBD1 . TRBV14 TGTGCCAGCAGCAGGGAAGGACAGGGGGCTTGCGAAGCTTTCTTT CASSREGQGACEAFF
TRBJ2-7 TRBD1 . TRBV7-6 TGTGCCAGCAGCTTAGGTCCGGGACAGGTCTACGAGCAGTACTTC CASSLGPGQVYEQYF
TRBJ2-7 TRBD1 . TRBV5-1 TGCGCCAGCAGCTTGGGCACAGGGGGTTTATACGAGCAGTACTTC CASSLGTGGLYEQYF
TRBJ2-1 . . TRBV29-1 TGCAGCGTTGTGGGCAGGGCCTACAATGAACAGTTCTTC CSVVGRAYNEQFF
TRBJ2-7 TRBD1 . TRBV6-2/TRBV6-3 TGTACCAGCAGTTACTCAGGACAGGTAGCCGAGGGGGAGCAGTACTTC CTSSYSGQVAEGEQYF
TRBJ2-3 . . TRBV5-1 TGCGCCAGCAAAAGGGCGCAGGGCCCAGATACGCAGTATTTT CASKRAQGPDTQYF
TRBJ2-1 TRBD2 many TRBV10-3 TGTGCCATCAGTGAGTCCAAGGAGCGGGGGGGTCAAAATGAGCAGTTCTTC CAISESKERGGQNEQFF
TRBJ2-7 TRBD2 . TRBV6-6 TGTGCCAGCAGTTACCCAGCGGGGGATGTCGTCAATGAGCAGTACTTC CASSYPAGDVVNEQYF
TRBJ1-6 . few TRBV10-3 TGTGCCATCAGTGAGACAGGGATATATAATTCACCCCTCCACTTT CAISETGIYNSPLHF
TRBJ2-5 TRBD1 few TRBV3-1 TGTGCCAGCAGCCAAGAGGGGACAGACGGAGAGACCCAGTACTTC CASSQEGTDGETQYF
TRBJ1-4 . few TRBV12-3/TRBV12-4 TGTGCCAGCAGTTACTGGAGCCCTAATGAAAAACTGTTTTTT CASSYWSPNEKLFF
TRBJ2-7 . . TRBV7-2 TGTGCCAGCAGTTATCAGGGGCCTAGCTCCTACGAGCAGTACTTC CASSYQGPSSYEQYF
TRBJ1-2 . . TRBV12-3/TRBV12-4 TGTGCCAGCAGTGTAGGGGGGGGTATCTATGGCTACACCTTC CASSVGGGIYGYTF
TRBJ1-2 TRBD1 few TRBV5-1 TGCGCCAGCAGCTTGGGGCGGGACAGGGGCTATGGCTACACCTTC CASSLGRDRGYGYTF
TRBJ1-1 . . TRBV7-9 TGTGCCAGCAGCTCCACCGTCACCCAGAACACTGAAGCTTTCTTT CASSSTVTQNTEAFF